These T cell receptor beta chains were read from a single sample in a study of cytomegalovirus exposure and HLA in healthy donors. This table comes from immunoSEQ multiplex PCR, and its TCRdb copy is limited to in-frame clones, with some not included. The sample lists some 190,000 clones, 65% to 80% occurring once. The material sequenced was PBMCs. Every receptor here comes from a young woman in good health and CMV-seropositive. Both conserved end residues are part of each CDR3. A D gene is named only where the DNA matches it firmly. Clone sizes are given selectively: once, few, many, or a class where the clone is expanded.

>.|TRBD2|TRBV7-2|TRBJ2-7
CASRPTSGTYEQYF
TGTGCCAGCAGACCTACTAGCGGTACCTACGAGCAGTACTTC
>.|TRBD1|TRBV28|TRBJ2-3
CASSRTGQGASTDTQYF
TGTGCCAGCAGCCGAACTGGACAGGGAGCGAGCACAGATACGCAGTATTTT
>.|.|TRBV6-6|TRBJ1-6
CASSYSAGLGSPLHF
TGTGCCAGCAGTTACTCAGCGGGGTTAGGTTCACCCCTCCACTTT
>.|TRBD1|TRBV27|TRBJ2-1
CASSWILGTGGIHNEQFF
TGTGCCAGCAGTTGGATTCTTGGGACAGGGGGTATCCACAATGAGCAGTTCTTC
>.|TRBD1|TRBV4-1|TRBJ2-6
CASSQRTGGVFGANVLTF
TGCGCCAGCAGCCAACGGACAGGGGGAGTGTTTGGGGCCAACGTCCTGACTTTC
>.|.|TRBV5-6|TRBJ2-1
CASTPPGYMGNEQFF
TGTGCCAGCACCCCCCCAGGGTACATGGGCAATGAGCAGTTCTTC
>few|.|TRBV10-2|TRBJ1-2
CASSDQGAYGYTF
TGCGCCAGCAGTGATCAGGGTGCCTATGGCTACACCTTC
>.|TRBD1|TRBV28|TRBJ2-7
CASSLWDRVSHEQYF
TGTGCCAGCAGTTTATGGGACAGGGTGTCCCACGAGCAGTACTTC
>.|TRBD2|TRBV6-6|TRBJ2-1
CASSYGQRGWNEQFF
TGTGCCAGCAGTTACGGGCAGCGGGGTTGGAATGAGCAGTTCTTC
>.|.|TRBV20-1|TRBJ1-5
CSAGGGRAQHF
TGCAGTGCTGGGGGGGGCAGGGCCCAGCATTTT
>.|.|TRBV5-1|TRBJ1-5
CASSLDAGWEPQHF
TGCGCCAGCAGCTTGGATGCGGGCTGGGAGCCCCAGCATTTT
>.|TRBD1|TRBV5-1|TRBJ1-4
CASSPVTGEGEKLFF
TGCGCCAGCAGCCCAGTGACAGGGGAAGGCGAAAAACTGTTTTTT
>.|.|TRBV7-9|TRBJ2-3
CASSLKGTDTQYF
TGTGCCAGCAGCTTAAAGGGGACAGATACGCAGTATTTT
>once|.|TRBV5-4|TRBJ1-6
CASSLQALSGSPLHF
TGTGCCAGCAGCTTGCAGGCTCTTAGCGGTTCACCCCTCCACTTT
>.|TRBD2|TRBV28|TRBJ2-7
CASSLLAGGPIEQYF
TGTGCCAGCAGTTTACTAGCGGGGGGGCCAATCGAGCAGTACTTC
>few|.|TRBV5-4|TRBJ2-6
CASSPGTTRSGANVLTF
TGTGCCAGCAGCCCCGGGACAACCCGCTCTGGGGCCAACGTCCTGACTTTC
>.|TRBD1|TRBV5-8|TRBJ2-2
CASSLGTGRSGELFF
TGTGCCAGCAGCCTCGGGACAGGGAGATCCGGGGAGCTGTTTTTT
>.|.|TRBV9|TRBJ2-2
CASSPGGYPGTGELFF
TGTGCCAGCAGCCCAGGGGGGTATCCGGGGACCGGGGAGCTGTTTTTT
>.|.|TRBV6-1|TRBJ2-1
CASSELDLGPDNEQFF
TGTGCCAGCAGTGAATTGGACTTGGGTCCGGACAATGAGCAGTTCTTC
>.|.|TRBV4-1|TRBJ2-1
CASSQPRVGAAYNEQFF
TGCGCCAGCAGCCAACCCAGGGTGGGGGCGGCCTACAATGAGCAGTTCTTC
>.|TRBD2|TRBV6-6|TRBJ2-2
CASSPGRAGELFF
TGTGCCAGCAGTCCGGGGAGGGCCGGGGAGCTGTTTTTT
>.|.|TRBV5-4|TRBJ1-6
CASSTDSYSPLHF
TGTGCCAGCAGCACGGACAGTTATTCACCCCTCCACTTT
>.|.|TRBV29-1|TRBJ2-3
CSHEEQLTDTQYF
TGCAGCCACGAGGAACAACTCACAGATACGCAGTATTTT
>.|TRBD1|TRBV5-1|TRBJ2-5
CASRPPGQGDGEQYF
TGCGCCAGCAGGCCCCCGGGACAGGGGGATGGGGAGCAGTACTTC
>.|.|TRBV28|TRBJ1-2
CASSSRYHHGYTF
TGTGCCAGCAGCTCCCGGTATCATCATGGCTACACCTTC
>.|.|TRBV7-2|TRBJ2-2
CASSLHLARDGELFF
TGTGCCAGCAGCTTACACCTAGCTCGGGACGGGGAGCTGTTTTTT
>few|TRBD1|TRBV5-6|TRBJ1-6
CASSGDRGSYNSPLHF
TGTGCCAGCAGCGGAGACAGGGGCTCCTATAATTCACCCCTCCACTTT
>once|.|TRBV28|TRBJ2-7
CASSLGGSYEQYF
TGTGCCAGCAGTTTAGGCGGTTCCTACGAGCAGTACTTC
>.|TRBD2|TRBV5-1|TRBJ2-1
CASSLERGGSYNEQFF
TGCGCCAGCAGCTTGGAACGGGGGGGCTCCTACAATGAGCAGTTCTTC
>.|.|TRBV7-2|TRBJ2-2
CASSLGPRAETGELFF
TGTGCCAGCAGCTTAGGTCCCAGGGCGGAAACCGGGGAGCTGTTTTTT
>.|.|TRBV19|TRBJ1-1
CASSIDKAAAFF
TGTGCCAGTAGTATAGATAAGGCAGCGGCTTTCTTT
>.|.|TRBV28|TRBJ2-1
CASSLSREQFF
TGTGCCAGCAGTTTATCGCGTGAGCAGTTCTTC
>.|.|TRBV5-1|TRBJ2-1
CASSLEPLREQFF
TGCGCCAGCAGCTTGGAGCCACTCCGTGAGCAGTTCTTC
>once|.|TRBV6-5|TRBJ2-3
CASNRMKTDTQYF
TGTGCCAGCAACAGGATGAAAACAGATACGCAGTATTTT
>.|.|TRBV18|TRBJ2-7
CASSPGQTYEQYF
TGTGCCAGCTCACCAGGGCAGACCTACGAGCAGTACTTC
>.|TRBD1|TRBV19|TRBJ2-2
CASADRGHTGELFF
TGTGCCAGTGCGGACAGGGGGCACACCGGGGAGCTGTTTTTT
>.|.|TRBV6-5|TRBJ1-3
CASSYRGATGNTIYF
TGTGCCAGCAGTTACCGGGGGGCTACTGGAAACACCATATATTTT
>.|TRBD1|TRBV6-5|TRBJ2-6
CASTDRSSGANVLTF
TGTGCCAGCACGGACAGGAGCTCTGGGGCCAACGTCCTGACTTTC
>.|.|TRBV14|TRBJ1-4
CASSQYEELFF
TGTGCCAGCAGCCAGTACGAGGAACTGTTTTTT
>.|TRBD1|TRBV29-1|TRBJ1-4
CSARTGEYEKLFF
TGCAGCGCTAGGACAGGGGAATATGAAAAACTGTTTTTT
>.|.|TRBV10-3|TRBJ2-5
CATVASNQETQYF
TGTGCCACCGTAGCGAGTAACCAAGAGACCCAGTACTTC
>.|.|TRBV7-9|TRBJ2-7
CASSGRTGMYEQYF
TGTGCCAGCAGCGGACGAACCGGGATGTACGAGCAGTACTTC
>.|TRBD1|TRBV7-8|TRBJ2-5
CASSPGGSSTGVETQYF
TGTGCCAGCAGCCCTGGGGGTTCTAGCACAGGGGTTGAGACCCAGTACTTC